Each of the 15 T cell receptor beta chains below was sequenced from the same sample in a study of radiation and T cells in renal cell carcinoma. This table comes from immunoSEQ multiplex PCR, and its TCRdb copy is limited to in-frame clones, with some not included. The repertoire consists of 20,000 to 30,000 clones, with roughly 80% occurring once and the leading ten covering approximately 30%. Time point denoted: blood 2 weeks post-SBRT. Regarding treatment: 15 Gy SBRT to primary tumor, nephrectomy 4 weeks later. Sequenced here: blood, sampled from a patient whose treatment included radiotherapy and nephrectomy. All receptors derive from a man aged 55 to 70 with renal cell carcinoma.

A few counts support this clone. The chain recombines TRBV19 with TRBJ2-3, with D possibly being TRBD1 or TRBD2 (5 bases each). This CDR3 has 15 residues. The germline CDR1 and CDR2 sequences are LNHDA and SQIVND (reference sequence). V lost 6 bases to trimming and J lost 4 bases, with 17 bases between them. CDR3 in DNA: TGTGCCAGTAGCATGGGGGAGACTAAGGCAGATACGCAGTATTTT. Amino acid sequence: CASSMGETKADTQYF.

This clone appeared once. The chain has TRBV7-9 and TRBJ2-1, with 7 bases fitting TRBD2. Losses at the gene ends were 1 base for V and 9 bases for J; bases not matched to a gene: 12. The CDR3 is made up of 16 amino acids. CDR1 is SEHNR and CDR2 is FQNEAQ in the germline V gene (reference sequence). The CDR3 DNA sequence: TGTGCCAGCAGCTTAGGGTGGGGAGCGGGATATGGTGAGCAGTTCTTC. Translating it yields CASSLGWGAGYGEQFF.

This sequence joins TRBV7-9 and TRBJ2-2; TRBD2 matches at 10 bases. This CDR3 region has 16 residues. The V gene's germline CDR1 is SEHNR and CDR2 FQNEAQ (reference sequence). V dropped 5 bases and J dropped 5; count of bases not matched to a gene: 8. As DNA, the CDR3 is TGTGCCAGCAGCCTTCTAGCGGGAGTTCGGACCGGGGAGCTGTTTTTT. Protein product: CASSLLAGVRTGELFF.

The V gene is TRBV6-1, the J gene TRBJ2-6; no reliable D call. CDR3 size: 15 residues. The ends were cut back, 1 base at V and 4 bases at J, with 8 bases in the middle. Germline lookup yields CDR1 MNHNS and CDR2 SASEGT. The CDR3 DNA reads as TGTGCCAGCAGTGAAGAAACAGCGGGGGCCAACGTCCTGACTTTC. Protein sequence: CASSEETAGANVLTF.

The V gene is TRBV15, the J gene TRBJ2-1; 10 bases fit TRBD1. The CDR3 runs to 16 residues. J was trimmed by 6 bases and V by 5 bases; bases with no gene match: 10. The germline CDR1 and CDR2 sequences are LNHNV and YYDKDF (reference sequence). The CDR3 is CATSEKTGGLGNEQFF. DNA of the CDR3: TGTGCCACCAGCGAGAAGACAGGGGGCTTGGGCAATGAGCAGTTCTTC.

This clone was detected a few times. The V gene is TRBV27, the J gene TRBJ1-1; TRBD1 matches 9 bases. The CDR3 is 14 amino acids. Germline V gene lookup returns CDR1 MNHEY and CDR2 SMNVEV (reference sequence). The junction had 9 bases not matched to a gene; V was cut back by 2 bases and J by 11 bases. The CDR3 nucleotides are TGTGCCAGCAGTTTACTAACAGGGGGCGCTTGGGCTTTCTTT. Its translation: CASSLLTGGAWAFF.

V usage is TRBV6-5 and J usage is TRBJ1-3; D gene unclear. This CDR3 is 14 amino acids long. The V end lost 6 bases, the J end lost 0 bases, and 9 bases lay between the germline ends. CDR1 and CDR2 (germline): MNHEY, SVGAGI. This CDR3 reads CASRFTNSGNTIYF. In DNA form, the CDR3 reads TGTGCCAGCAGATTTACGAACTCTGGAAACACCATATATTTT.

The rearrangement joins TRBV19 to TRBJ2-4, with 7 positions matching TRBD2. After removal of 5 bases from V and 0 bases from J, the junction contained 7 bases not matched to a gene. This CDR3 is 16 amino acids long. Germline V gene data show CDR1 as LNHDA and CDR2 as SQIVND (reference sequence). The CDR3, as DNA: TGTGCCAGTAGTGTGGGGACTACGCTAGCCAAAAACATTCAGTACTTC. Translating gives CASSVGTTLAKNIQYF.

This clone was picked up one time. Written as DNA, the CDR3 is TGTGCCAGCTCCCTCGGACTAGCGGGAGGTGGGTTGGACGAGCAGTACTTC. Translating it yields CASSLGLAGGGLDEQYF. The chain links TRBV18 to TRBJ2-7, with 14 bases identical to TRBD2. The ends lost 6 bases at V and 5 bases at J; junction bases unmatched: 12. The CDR3 is 17 residues long. Germline values: CDR1 KGHSH, CDR2 LQKENI.

The chain links TRBV2 to TRBJ2-7; the D gene is possibly TRBD2 (5 bases). Trimming removed 6 bases at V and 6 bases at J, with 9 bases between. The CDR3 covers 11 residues. Germline V gene data show CDR1 as SNHLY and CDR2 as FYNNEI. CDR3 nucleotide sequence: TGTGCCAGCAGCGGGGAATTCGAGCAGTACTTC. As protein: CASSGEFEQYF.

V usage is TRBV2 and J usage is TRBJ2-1, with D uncertain. Per germline, CDR1 SNHLY and CDR2 FYNNEI. This CDR3 has 12 amino acids. V was cut by 8 bases and J by 6 bases, with 11 bases left in between. The CDR3: CASVGYSNEQFF. The CDR3, as DNA: TGTGCCAGCGTTGGCTACAGCAATGAGCAGTTCTTC.

The CDR3 sequence: CASSQALSGRGKTEAFF. The CDR3 coding sequence is TGTGCCAGCAGCCAGGCACTATCAGGGAGGGGGAAGACTGAAGCTTTCTTT. The genes are TRBV14 and TRBJ1-1; possible D gene TRBD1, 6 bases. The CDR3 runs to 17 residues. The germline V and J ends were trimmed by 3 bases and 5 bases, with 22 bases remaining between them. Germline V lookup: CDR1 SGHDN, CDR2 FVKESK.

This sequence joins TRBV12-1 and TRBJ1-3; the table names TRBD1, a call not compared with the DNA. TRBV12-1 is listed as a pseudogene. The CDR3 totals 16 residues. The CDR3 DNA reads as TGTGCCAGCAGCTCCGTACGGGACAGAATTGGAAACACCATATATTTT. It codes for CASSSVRDRIGNTIYF.

In its sample, this clone was seen once. The V and J genes are TRBV21-1 and TRBJ2-5. TRBV21-1 is classified as a pseudogene. The CDR3 runs to 12 residues. The CDR3 loop is CASSNPEKTQYF. The CDR3, as DNA: TGTGCCAGCAGCAACCCCGAAAAGACCCAGTACTTC.

The V and J genes are TRBV10-2 and TRBJ1-2; TRBD1 might be the D (5 bases). V dropped 8 bases and J dropped 4 bases, with 17 bases sitting between them. This CDR3 is built from 14 residues. Germline assignment: CDR1 WSHSY and CDR2 SAAADI. CDR3 region: CASGTLLGGYGYTF. CDR3 bases: TGCGCCAGCGGGACCCTCTTGGGGGGCTATGGCTACACCTTC.